This record concerns one T cell receptor (beta chain) sequence. The source of the sample is a study of shared clonotypes between healthy human individuals. With 5 bases removed from V and 5 bases from J, the gap between germline ends came to 24 bases. From germline, CDR1 is SGHVS and CDR2 FQNEAQ. The CDR3 runs to 17 residues. The assay was run at deep level. In the authors' methods: In the immunoSEQ data, sequences were junction-only and lacked quality scores, so filtering differed. The assay was immunoSEQ multiplex PCR, and TCRdb's table has in-frame clones only and misses some. From that table come the V and J calls and clone size; the DNA was used to work out D and trimming. The sample shows a few hundred thousand clones, around 78% of them seen only once.

Sequencing input: PBMCs. This receptor was identified in a woman in her forties in good health. Some clones in this sample may be carry-over from other donors' samples. This chain joins TRBV7-8 and TRBJ2-5; D perhaps matches TRBD2 (6 bases). The CDR3 protein is CASSLLFWRERQETQYF. The CDR3 DNA is TGTGCCAGCAGCCTCCTCTTTTGGAGGGAGCGGCAGGAGACCCAGTACTTC.